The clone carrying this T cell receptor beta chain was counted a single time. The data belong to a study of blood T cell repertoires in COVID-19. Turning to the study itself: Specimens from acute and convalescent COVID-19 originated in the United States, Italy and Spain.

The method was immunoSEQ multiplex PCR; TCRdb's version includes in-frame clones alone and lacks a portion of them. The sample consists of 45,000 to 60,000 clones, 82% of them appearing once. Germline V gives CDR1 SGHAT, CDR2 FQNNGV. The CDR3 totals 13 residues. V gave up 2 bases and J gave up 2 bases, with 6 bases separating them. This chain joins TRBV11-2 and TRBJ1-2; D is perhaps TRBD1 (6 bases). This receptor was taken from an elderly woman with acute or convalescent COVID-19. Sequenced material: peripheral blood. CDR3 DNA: TGTGCCAGCAGCTTACAGGGGAACTATGGCTACACCTTC. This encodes CASSLQGNYGYTF.